The clone carrying this TCR beta chain was observed a single time. The data were taken from a study of T cells in Graves' hyperthyroidism and ophthalmopathy. The source material, RNA transcripts, was used to amplify TCR beta CDR3 regions. Initially, a first-round RT-PCR of the TCR CDR3 employed the HTBI primer set. From the multiplex PCR reads, TCRdb called clonotypes with MiXCR, one entry per CDR3 protein. The table shows around 500,000 distinct CDR3 sequences, with about 15% occurring only once. CDR1 and CDR2 from the germline V gene are SGHNT and YENEEA. This CDR3 comprises 17 residues. V lost 5 bases and J 3 bases, leaving 23 bases between the germline ends.

Sequencing was performed on blood. The chain is built from TRBV11-3 and TRBJ2-7; TRBD2 might be the D (6 bases). The source is a woman under 30 with Graves' hyperthyroidism. The CDR3 loop is CASSPKQGLAGFYEQYF. The CDR3 DNA reads as TGTGCCAGCAGCCCTAAGCAGGGACTGGCGGGTTTCTACGAGCAGTACTTC.